This T cell receptor beta chain appears in the sequencing data of a study of blood T cell repertoires in COVID-19. Study in general: Specimens from acute and convalescent COVID-19 originated in the United States, Italy and Spain.

In the original workflow: Amplification from reference gene primers served as the basis for estimated nucleated cell counts. Repertoires were generated with immunoSEQ multiplex PCR, while TCRdb's copy carries only in-frame clones and drops some. The V and J calls and clone size are taken from that table; D and trimming were inferred from the DNA. Among about 260,000 clones listed, less than 90% were seen once. The source is a man between 60 and 70 years old who had recovered from COVID-19. The specimen was peripheral blood.

The CDR3 is CASSEGLLGTEAFF. The CDR3, as DNA: TGTGCCAGCAGCGAAGGACTTCTAGGAACTGAAGCTTTCTTT. The chain is built from TRBV25-1 and TRBJ1-1; D is uncertain. Trimming left V 6 bases short and J 5 bases short, with 16 bases between. The CDR3 covers 14 residues. Looked up from germline, CDR1 is MGHDK and CDR2 is SYGVNS.